These T cell receptor beta chains were read from a single sample in a study of PD-1 blockade in classical Hodgkin lymphoma. Clones were sequenced by immunoSEQ multiplex PCR, and TCRdb holds only the in-frame ones, with some missing. The sample lists 15,000 or so clones; just under 85% were seen once. Sequenced: peripheral blood mononuclear cells (PBMCs). The receptors shown here come from a human donor with classical Hodgkin lymphoma. The CDR3 runs from the conserved cysteine through the conserved F or W. D genes are given only for firm matches. The size entry is marked missing in some rows and otherwise reads once, few, many or a size class.

size: .
D: TRBD2
J: TRBJ2-3
V: TRBV5-4
CDR3: CASSKGLAGGPGDTQYF
DNA: TGTGCCAGCAGCAAAGGACTAGCGGGAGGGCCTGGGGATACGCAGTATTTT

size: .
D: TRBD1
J: TRBJ1-6
V: TRBV6-4
CDR3: CASSDSTGGNSPLHF
DNA: TGTGCCAGCAGTGACTCCACAGGGGGTAATTCACCCCTCCACTTT

size: .
D: .
J: TRBJ2-2
V: TRBV7-8
CDR3: CASSSLSTTNTGELFF
DNA: TGTGCCAGCAGCTCCTTATCAACGACGAACACCGGGGAGCTGTTTTTT

size: .
D: .
J: TRBJ2-4
V: TRBV28
CDR3: CASSLSLPQGNIQYF
DNA: TGTGCCAGCAGTTTATCCCTGCCCCAGGGGAACATTCAGTACTTC

size: .
D: .
J: TRBJ1-1
V: TRBV6-5
CDR3: CASRETGLNTEAFF
DNA: TGTGCCAGCAGGGAGACGGGCCTGAACACTGAAGCTTTCTTT

size: .
D: .
J: TRBJ2-3
V: TRBV10-1
CDR3: CASSEEYRAEGAGVSTDTQYF
DNA: TGCGCCAGCAGTGAGGAGTACCGGGCGGAGGGAGCGGGTGTAAGCACAGATACGCAGTATTTT

size: .
D: .
J: TRBJ2-3
V: TRBV28
CDR3: CASSRAARTDTQYF
DNA: TGTGCCAGCAGTCGTGCGGCGCGCACAGATACGCAGTATTTT

size: .
D: .
J: TRBJ2-3
V: TRBV7-9
CDR3: CASSVRGDTQYF
DNA: TGTGCCAGCAGCGTGAGAGGGGATACGCAGTATTTT

size: .
D: TRBD1
J: TRBJ2-7
V: TRBV19
CDR3: CASSITGEREQYF
DNA: TGTGCCAGTAGTATCACAGGGGAGAGGGAGCAGTACTTC

size: .
D: .
J: TRBJ1-5
V: TRBV5-8
CDR3: CASSLILGRGFQPQHF
DNA: TGTGCCAGCAGCTTGATACTGGGCAGGGGTTTTCAGCCCCAGCATTTT

size: .
D: .
J: TRBJ2-7
V: TRBV27
CDR3: CASSQTGSYEQYF
DNA: TGTGCCAGCAGTCAGACAGGTTCCTACGAGCAGTACTTC

size: .
D: TRBD1
J: TRBJ2-6
V: TRBV2
CDR3: CASSDPLTGEVGANVLTF
DNA: TGTGCCAGCAGTGATCCCCTGACAGGGGAGGTTGGGGCCAACGTCCTGACTTTC

size: .
D: .
J: TRBJ2-3
V: TRBV15
CDR3: CATSRVGTGITDTQYF
DNA: TGTGCCACCAGCAGAGTTGGTACAGGGATTACAGATACGCAGTATTTT

size: .
D: .
J: TRBJ1-1
V: TRBV5-1
CDR3: CASSLAARRTEAFF
DNA: TGCGCCAGCAGCTTGGCCGCGAGGCGGACTGAAGCTTTCTTT

size: .
D: TRBD1
J: TRBJ2-2
V: TRBV19
CDR3: CASSTYGTGGRELFF
DNA: TGTGCCAGTAGTACCTACGGGACAGGGGGCCGGGAGCTGTTTTTT

size: .
D: .
J: TRBJ1-4
V: TRBV10-3
CDR3: CAISVERLNEKLFF
DNA: TGTGCCATCAGTGTCGAAAGGTTAAATGAAAAACTGTTTTTT

size: .
D: .
J: TRBJ1-5
V: TRBV19
CDR3: CASSIRGGLGQPQHF
DNA: TGTGCCAGTAGTATAAGGGGGGGCCTTGGGCAGCCCCAGCATTTT

size: .
D: .
J: TRBJ2-3
V: TRBV5-1
CDR3: CASSLDDKSGVTQYF
DNA: TGCGCCAGCAGCTTGGACGACAAGAGTGGTGTGACGCAGTATTTT

size: .
D: .
J: TRBJ2-6
V: TRBV19
CDR3: CASSITGPSGANVLTF
DNA: TGTGCCAGTAGTATAACAGGGCCCTCTGGGGCCAACGTCCTGACTTTC

size: .
D: .
J: TRBJ2-2
V: TRBV5-1
CDR3: CASSPGAVGGELFF
DNA: TGCGCCAGCAGCCCGGGAGCGGTCGGCGGGGAGCTGTTTTTT

size: .
D: .
J: TRBJ1-1
V: TRBV27
CDR3: CASSINRVRAEAFF
DNA: TGTGCCAGCAGTATCAACAGGGTCAGGGCTGAAGCTTTCTTT

size: once
D: .
J: TRBJ2-1
V: TRBV7-6
CDR3: CASSFGTLDNEQFF
DNA: TGTGCCAGCAGCTTCGGGACTCTGGACAATGAGCAGTTCTTC

size: .
D: .
J: TRBJ2-7
V: TRBV5-6
CDR3: CASSPWDRPYEQYF
DNA: TGTGCCAGCAGCCCATGGGACCGACCCTACGAGCAGTACTTC

size: .
D: TRBD1
J: TRBJ1-5
V: TRBV7-8
CDR3: CASSLTGGAVQPQHF
DNA: TGTGCCAGCAGCCTGACAGGGGGCGCAGTTCAGCCCCAGCATTTT

size: .
D: TRBD1
J: TRBJ1-1
V: TRBV6-6
CDR3: CASSPSTGGGYTEAFF
DNA: TGTGCCAGCAGTCCCTCGACAGGGGGCGGATACACTGAAGCTTTCTTT

size: .
D: .
J: TRBJ1-2
V: TRBV28
CDR3: CASSLAGVDYGYTF
DNA: TGTGCCAGCAGTCTGGCAGGGGTGGACTATGGCTACACCTTC

size: .
D: .
J: TRBJ2-5
V: TRBV5-6
CDR3: CASSLVQEETQYF
DNA: TGTGCCAGCAGCTTGGTACAGGAAGAGACCCAGTACTTC

size: .
D: .
J: TRBJ2-3
V: TRBV19
CDR3: CASSMADTQYF
DNA: TGTGCCAGTAGTATGGCGGATACGCAGTATTTT

size: once
D: TRBD2
J: TRBJ2-1
V: TRBV7-8
CDR3: CASSGPSGRAYEQFF
DNA: TGTGCCAGCAGCGGCCCTAGCGGGAGGGCCTATGAGCAGTTCTTC